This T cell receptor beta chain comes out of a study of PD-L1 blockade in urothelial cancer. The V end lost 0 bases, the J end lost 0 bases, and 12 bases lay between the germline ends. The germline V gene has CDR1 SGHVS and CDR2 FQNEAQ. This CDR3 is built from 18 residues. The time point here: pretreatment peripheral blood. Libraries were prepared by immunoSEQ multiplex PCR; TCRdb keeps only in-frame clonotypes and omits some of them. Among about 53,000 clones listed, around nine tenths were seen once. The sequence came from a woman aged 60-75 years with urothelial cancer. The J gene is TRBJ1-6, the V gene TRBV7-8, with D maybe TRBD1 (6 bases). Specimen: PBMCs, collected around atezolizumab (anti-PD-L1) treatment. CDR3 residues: CASSLARQGSSYNSPLHF. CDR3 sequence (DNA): TGTGCCAGCAGCTTAGCTCGCCAGGGGAGCTCCTATAATTCACCCCTCCACTTT.